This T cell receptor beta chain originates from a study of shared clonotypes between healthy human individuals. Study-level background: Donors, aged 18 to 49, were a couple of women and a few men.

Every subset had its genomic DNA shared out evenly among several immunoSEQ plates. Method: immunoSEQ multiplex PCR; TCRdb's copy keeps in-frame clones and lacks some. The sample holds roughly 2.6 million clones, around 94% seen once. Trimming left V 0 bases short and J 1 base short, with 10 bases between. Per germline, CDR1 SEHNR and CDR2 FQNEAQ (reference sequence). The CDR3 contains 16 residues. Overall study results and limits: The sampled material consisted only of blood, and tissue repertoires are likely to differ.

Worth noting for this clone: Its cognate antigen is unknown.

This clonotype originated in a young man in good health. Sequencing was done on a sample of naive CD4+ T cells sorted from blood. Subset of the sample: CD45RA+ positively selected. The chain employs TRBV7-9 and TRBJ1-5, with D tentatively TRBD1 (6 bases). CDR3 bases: TGTGCCAGCAGCTTAGCGGCGGGGGCGAGCAATCAGCCCCAGCATTTT. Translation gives CASSLAAGASNQPQHF.